This TCR beta chain was recorded in a study of CD8 T cells in Susac syndrome. A note on this clonotype: Its antigen is still unknown.

With 3 bases clipped from V and 9 bases from J, the junction kept 3 bases outside the gene matches. This CDR3 spans 13 amino acids. The germline CDR1 and CDR2 sequences are MDHEN and SYDVKM. Study-level findings and limits: By the study's own acknowledgment, its TCR sequencing and HLA analysis included relatively few individuals.

cDNA came from approximately 0.5 to 1 ug RNA primed by random hexamers. The TCR beta CDR3 was amplified by immunoSEQ multiplex PCR across 54 Vbeta, 13 Jbeta. MiXCR, run by TCRdb on the immunoSEQ multiplex PCR reads, gives a single entry per CDR3 protein. The sample carries almost 450,000 distinct CDR3 sequences, approximately 85% recorded once. Sequencing of TCR beta was undertaken in CD8+ and CD4+ T cells derived from blood. Treatment-naive patients with stable or active relapsing-remitting disease were the multiple sclerosis controls. V gene TRBV28 combines with J gene TRBJ1-5, with 9 bases that match TRBD1. Sequencing used CD8+ T cells from PBMCs. This TCR came from a human donor with multiple sclerosis. For the CDR3, the DNA is TGTGCCAGCAGTTTTGGACAGGGGTGGCCCCAGCATTTT. It is translated as CASSFGQGWPQHF.